This TCR beta chain was captured in a study of PD-1 blockade in classical Hodgkin lymphoma. Study-wide points: Differences between repertoires have undefined causes, possibly disease activity or prior therapy. Complete responders started with a diversity level that resembled newly diagnosed patients at baseline. There was a significant rise in CD4+ TCR diversity by C4D1, with no such rise for CD8+.

Only in-frame clones appear in the TCRdb table, and some are missing; sequencing was by immunoSEQ multiplex PCR. Here the sample spans about 13,000 clones, 84% being singletons. Germline values: CDR1 LNHDA, CDR2 SQIVND (reference sequence). Trimming took 1 base from V and 5 from J, leaving 11 bases between them. The CDR3 is 14 residues long. Details on this clone: The antigen remains undetermined.

Each patient relapsed following autologous stem cell transplantation, and prior brentuximab vedotin exposure differed. The origin of this receptor is a human donor with classical Hodgkin lymphoma. This chain connects TRBV19 to TRBJ2-5; D is unresolved. The sample in question was peripheral blood mononuclear cells (PBMCs), obtained at baseline. The CDR3 DNA reads as TGTGCCAGTAGTATAGGTTACCCGTCGGAGACCCAGTACTTC. Its translation: CASSIGYPSETQYF.